This T cell receptor (beta chain) is drawn from a study of CD8 T cells in Susac syndrome. Study-level results: The study acknowledged a relatively small number of individuals in its TCR sequencing and HLA analysis.

Regarding this clonotype: Its antigen is unidentified.

Random hexamers were used to reverse transcribe roughly 0.45 to 1 ug of RNA. immunoSEQ multiplex PCR amplified TCR beta CDR3 across 54 Vbeta, 13 Jbeta. TCRdb re-called the immunoSEQ multiplex PCR reads with MiXCR, one entry per CDR3 protein. This table has under 200,000 distinct CDR3 sequences, approximately 94% appearing once. Controls matched for age and sex were healthy donors. The TCR comes from a human donor in good health. The specimen was CD4+ T cells from PBMCs.

The DNA for the CDR3 is TGTGCCAGCAGTGTATTCGGAACAGTGTCCGAGCAGTACGTC. It yields the protein CASSVFGTVSEQYV. The J gene is TRBJ2-7, the V gene TRBV7-8; D uncertain. Trimming shortened V by 6 bases and J by 6 bases, and 18 bases separated the two germline ends. Germline V CDR1 and CDR2: SGHVS, FQNEAQ. This CDR3 comprises 14 residues.